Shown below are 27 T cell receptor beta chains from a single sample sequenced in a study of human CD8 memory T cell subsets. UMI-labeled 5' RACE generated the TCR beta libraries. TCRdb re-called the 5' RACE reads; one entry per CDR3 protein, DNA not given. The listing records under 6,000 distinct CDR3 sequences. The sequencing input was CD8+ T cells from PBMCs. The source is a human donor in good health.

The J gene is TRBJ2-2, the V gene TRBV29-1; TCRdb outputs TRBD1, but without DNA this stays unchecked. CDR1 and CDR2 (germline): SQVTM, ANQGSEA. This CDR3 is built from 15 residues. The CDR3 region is CSVEEDRGDTGELFF.

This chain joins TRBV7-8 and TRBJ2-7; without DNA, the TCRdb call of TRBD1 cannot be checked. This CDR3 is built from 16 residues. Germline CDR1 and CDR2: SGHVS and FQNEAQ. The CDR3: CASSHSPTQTGYEQYF.

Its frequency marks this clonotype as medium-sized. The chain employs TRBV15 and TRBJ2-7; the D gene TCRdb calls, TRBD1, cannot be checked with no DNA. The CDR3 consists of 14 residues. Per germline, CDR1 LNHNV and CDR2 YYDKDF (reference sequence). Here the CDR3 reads CATSRGGRGYEQYF.

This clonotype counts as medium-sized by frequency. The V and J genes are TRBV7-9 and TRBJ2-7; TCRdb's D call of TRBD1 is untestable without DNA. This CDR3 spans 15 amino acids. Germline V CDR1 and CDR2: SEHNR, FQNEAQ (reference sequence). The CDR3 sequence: CASSHPGQGAHEQYF.

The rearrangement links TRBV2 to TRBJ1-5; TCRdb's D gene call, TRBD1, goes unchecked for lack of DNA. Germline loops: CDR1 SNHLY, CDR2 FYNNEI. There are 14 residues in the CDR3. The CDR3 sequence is CASEPGANNQPQHF.

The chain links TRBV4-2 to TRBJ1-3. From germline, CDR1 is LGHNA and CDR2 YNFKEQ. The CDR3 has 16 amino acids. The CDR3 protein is CASSQDQGHSGNTIYF.

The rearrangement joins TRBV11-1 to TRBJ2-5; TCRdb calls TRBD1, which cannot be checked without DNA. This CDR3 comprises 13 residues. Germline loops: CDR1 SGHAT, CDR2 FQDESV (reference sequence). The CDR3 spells CASSLLREETQYF.

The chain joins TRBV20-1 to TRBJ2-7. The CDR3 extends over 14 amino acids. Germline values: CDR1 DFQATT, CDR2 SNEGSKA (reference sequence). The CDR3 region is CSASRLANSYEQYF.

This CDR3 is CSSSQTLADDAQYF. The chain carries TRBV20-1 and TRBJ2-5. CDR1 is DFQATT and CDR2 is SNEGSKA in the germline V gene (reference sequence). CDR3 length: 14 amino acids.

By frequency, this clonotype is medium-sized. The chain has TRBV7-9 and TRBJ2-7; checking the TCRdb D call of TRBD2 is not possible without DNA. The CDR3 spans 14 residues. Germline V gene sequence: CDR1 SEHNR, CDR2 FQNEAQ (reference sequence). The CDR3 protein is CASSSREFYLEQYF.

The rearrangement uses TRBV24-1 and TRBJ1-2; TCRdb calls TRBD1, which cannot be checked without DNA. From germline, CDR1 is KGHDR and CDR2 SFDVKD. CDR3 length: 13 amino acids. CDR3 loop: CATSDGGAHDYTF.

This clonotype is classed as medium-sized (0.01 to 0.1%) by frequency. CDR3 protein: CASSQTQRARPEAFF. The gene calls are TRBV4-1 and TRBJ1-1. This CDR3 has 15 amino acids. CDR1 is MGHRA and CDR2 is YSYEKL in the germline V gene.

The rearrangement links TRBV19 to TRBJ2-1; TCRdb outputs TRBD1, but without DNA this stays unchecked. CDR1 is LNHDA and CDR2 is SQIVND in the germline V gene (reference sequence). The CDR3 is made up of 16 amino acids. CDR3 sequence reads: CASSIYEGISYNEQFF.

The chain's CDR3 is CASSELYKQETQYF. The rearrangement joins TRBV25-1 to TRBJ2-5. This CDR3 is 14 amino acids long. Germline CDR1 MGHDK, CDR2 SYGVNS. The full variable domain, with the rest looked up from reference TRBV25-1 and TRBJ2-5, is EADIYQTPRYLVIGTGKKITLECSQTMGHDKMYWYQQDPGMELHLIHYSYGVNSTEKGDLSSESTVSRIRTEHFPLTLESARPSHTSQYLCASSELYKQETQYFGPGTRLLVL.

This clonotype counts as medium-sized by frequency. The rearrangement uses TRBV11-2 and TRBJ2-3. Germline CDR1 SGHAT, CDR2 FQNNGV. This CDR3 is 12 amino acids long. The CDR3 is CASSESGDTQYF. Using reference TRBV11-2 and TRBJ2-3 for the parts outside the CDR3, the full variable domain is EAGVAQSPRYKIIEKRQSVAFWCNPISGHATLYWYQQILGQGPKLLIQFQNNGVVDDSQLPKDRFSAERLKGVDSTLKIQPAKLEDSAVYLCASSESGDTQYFGPGTRLTVL.

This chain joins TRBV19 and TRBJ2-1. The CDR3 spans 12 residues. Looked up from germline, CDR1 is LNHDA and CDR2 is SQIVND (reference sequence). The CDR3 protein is CASRSWTNEQFF.

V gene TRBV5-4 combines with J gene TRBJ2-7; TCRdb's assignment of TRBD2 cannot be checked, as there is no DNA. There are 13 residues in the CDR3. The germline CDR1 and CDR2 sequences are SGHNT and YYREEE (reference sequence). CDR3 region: CASSLTGSNEQYF. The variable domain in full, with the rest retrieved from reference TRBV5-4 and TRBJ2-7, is ETGVTQSPTHLIKTRGQQVTLRCSSQSGHNTVSWYQQALGQGPQFIFQYYREEENGRGNFPPRFSGLQFPNYSSELNVNALELDDSALYLCASSLTGSNEQYFGPGTRLTVT.

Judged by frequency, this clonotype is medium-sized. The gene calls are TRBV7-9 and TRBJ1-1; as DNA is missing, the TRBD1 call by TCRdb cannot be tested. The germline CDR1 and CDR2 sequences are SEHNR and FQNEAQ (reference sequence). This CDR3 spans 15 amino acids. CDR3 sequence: CASSPEVTGGTEAFF.

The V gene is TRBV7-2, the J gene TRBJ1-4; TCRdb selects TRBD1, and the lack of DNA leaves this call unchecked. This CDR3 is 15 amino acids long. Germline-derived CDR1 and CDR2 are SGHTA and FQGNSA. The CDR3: CASSLVAGVLEKLFF.

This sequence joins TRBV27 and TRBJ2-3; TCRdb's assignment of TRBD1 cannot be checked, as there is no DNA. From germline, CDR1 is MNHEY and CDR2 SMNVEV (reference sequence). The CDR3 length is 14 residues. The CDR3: CASSPGLYTDTQYF.

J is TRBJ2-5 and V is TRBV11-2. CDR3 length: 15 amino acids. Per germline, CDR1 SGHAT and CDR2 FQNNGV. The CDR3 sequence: CASSTRAGDQETQYF.

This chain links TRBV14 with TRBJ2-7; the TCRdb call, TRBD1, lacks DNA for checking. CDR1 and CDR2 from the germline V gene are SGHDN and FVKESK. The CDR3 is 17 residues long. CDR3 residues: CASSQDWAGGLSYEQYF.

The CDR3 is CASTLGQGNTEAFF. The rearrangement links TRBV28 to TRBJ1-1; the D call of TRBD1 rests on TCRdb alone, since no DNA is present to check it. Germline CDR1 and CDR2: MDHEN and SYDVKM. The CDR3 length is 14 residues. Together with reference TRBV28 and TRBJ1-1, the CDR3 gives the full variable domain: DVKVTQSSRYLVKRTGEKVFLECVQDMDHENMFWYRQDPGLGLRLIYFSYDVKMKEKGDIPEGYSVSREKKERFSLILESASTNQTSMYLCASTLGQGNTEAFFGQGTRLTVV.

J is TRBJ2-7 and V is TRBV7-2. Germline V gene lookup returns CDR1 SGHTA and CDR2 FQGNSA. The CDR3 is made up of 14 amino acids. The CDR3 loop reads CASSPTGTTYEQYF.

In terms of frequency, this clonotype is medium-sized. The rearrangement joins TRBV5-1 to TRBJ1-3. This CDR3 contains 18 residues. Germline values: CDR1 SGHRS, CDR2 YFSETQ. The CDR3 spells CASSLALALLHSGNTIYF. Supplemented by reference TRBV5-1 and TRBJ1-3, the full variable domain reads KAGVTQTPRYLIKTRGQQVTLSCSPISGHRSVSWYQQTPGQGLQFLFEYFSETQRNKGNFPGRFSGRQFSNSRSEMNVSTLELGDSALYLCASSLALALLHSGNTIYFGEGSWLTVV.

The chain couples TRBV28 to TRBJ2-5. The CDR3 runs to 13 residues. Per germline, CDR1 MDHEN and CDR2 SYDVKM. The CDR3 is CASTTHVQETQYF.

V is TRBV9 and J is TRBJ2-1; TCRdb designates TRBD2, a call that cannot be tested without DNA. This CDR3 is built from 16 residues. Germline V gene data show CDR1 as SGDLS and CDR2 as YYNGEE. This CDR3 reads CASSVSGRVENNEQFF.